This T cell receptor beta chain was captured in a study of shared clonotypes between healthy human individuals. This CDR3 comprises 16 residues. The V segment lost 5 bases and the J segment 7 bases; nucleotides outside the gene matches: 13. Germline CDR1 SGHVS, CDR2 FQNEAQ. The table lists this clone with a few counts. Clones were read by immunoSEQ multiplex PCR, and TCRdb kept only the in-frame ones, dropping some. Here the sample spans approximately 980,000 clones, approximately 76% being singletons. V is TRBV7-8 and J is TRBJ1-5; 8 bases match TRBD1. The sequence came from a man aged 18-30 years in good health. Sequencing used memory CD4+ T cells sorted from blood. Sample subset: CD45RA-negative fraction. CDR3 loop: CASSLESGGLRQPQHF. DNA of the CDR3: TGTGCCAGCAGCCTCGAATCAGGGGGCCTTCGGCAGCCCCAGCATTTT.